These 31 T cell receptor beta chains originate from one sample sequenced in a study of shared clonotypes between healthy human individuals. TCRdb keeps only in-frame clones here, not all; method: immunoSEQ multiplex PCR. The sample contains over a million clones, 65% to 75% of which appear only once. Sequencing used memory CD4+ T cells sorted from blood. Subset in this sample: CD45RA-negative fraction. Every receptor here comes from a man younger than 35 in good health.

This chain joins TRBV6-1 and TRBJ1-1; D not certain. From germline, CDR1 is MNHNS and CDR2 SASEGT. V was pared by 7 bases and J by 4 bases, with 16 bases between. The CDR3 is made up of 14 amino acids. CDR3 sequence: CASNEGMMVTEAFF. The CDR3, as DNA: TGTGCCAGCAATGAGGGTATGATGGTCACTGAAGCTTTCTTT.

On this clone itself: At the DNA level, this CDR3 is encoded by other sequences in the same sample as well. The chain uses TRBV7-9 and TRBJ1-5; 9 nucleotides match TRBD1. The CDR3 has 14 amino acids. In germline, CDR1 is SEHNR, CDR2 FQNEAQ (reference sequence). With V trimmed by 6 bases and J by 5 bases, 5 bases remained unmatched. The CDR3 DNA sequence: TGTGCCAGCAGTGCGGACAGGGGAGATCAGCCCCAGCATTTT. Translation: CASSADRGDQPQHF.

As concerns this clone: At one end the junction does not follow the germline gene, possibly because of a read error. The chain recombines TRBV7-9 with TRBJ2-7, with D tentatively TRBD1 (5 bases). Germline CDR1 and CDR2: SEHNR and FQNEAQ (reference sequence). CDR3 length: 14 amino acids. The CDR3 DNA sequence: TGTGCCAGCAGCAACCTGGGGCGCCCCTATGAGCAGTACTTC. This translates into CASSNLGRPYEQYF.

The chain couples TRBV5-6 to TRBJ2-5; TRBD1 aligns across 9 bases. After removal of 4 bases from V and 4 bases from J, the junction contained 5 bases not matched to a gene. The CDR3 runs 14 residues. In germline, CDR1 is SGHDT, CDR2 YYEEEE. CDR3 bases: TGTGCCAGCAGCAAACAGGGGGCTGGAGAGACCCAGTACTTC. Its protein is CASSKQGAGETQYF.

This clone was counted ten times or more. The gene calls are TRBV6-5 and TRBJ1-2; 8 positions match TRBD1. Germline V CDR1 and CDR2: MNHEY, SVGAGI. With 4 bases clipped from V and 5 bases from J, the junction kept 6 bases outside the gene matches. This CDR3 comprises 14 residues. The CDR3 bases are TGTGCCAGCAGTTTAGACAGGGGAGGATATGGCTACACCTTC. Protein sequence: CASSLDRGGYGYTF.

This chain connects TRBV19 to TRBJ1-2; D not certain. The V end lost 6 bases, the J end lost 0 bases, and 11 bases lay between the germline ends. The germline CDR1 and CDR2 sequences are LNHDA and SQIVND (reference sequence). This CDR3 comprises 14 residues. The CDR3 loop reads CASSPFATNYGYTF. The CDR3 DNA follows: TGTGCCAGTAGCCCATTCGCTACTAACTATGGCTACACCTTC.

The chain couples TRBV7-2 to TRBJ2-7, with 7 bases identical to TRBD1. Germline values: CDR1 SGHTA, CDR2 FQGNSA. V was pared by 8 bases and J by 1 base, with 5 bases of the junction left unmatched. The CDR3 spans 13 residues. CDR3: CASGRQGSYEQYF. The CDR3 DNA sequence: TGTGCCAGCGGACGACAGGGTTCCTACGAGCAGTACTTC.

Turning to this clone: A read error is possible here, since a much larger clone lies one base away. The chain employs TRBV6-5 and TRBJ1-2, with D possibly TRBD1 on 6 matching bases. The V gene lost 6 bases and the J gene lost 3 bases, with 8 bases spanning the gap. The germline gives CDR1 MNHEY, CDR2 SVGAGI. This CDR3 comprises 12 residues. The CDR3 loop reads CASSPGDYGYTF. The DNA for the CDR3 is TGTGCCAGCAGCCCAGGGGACTATGGCTACACCTTC.

The J gene is TRBJ2-3, the V gene TRBV5-1, with 9 bases that match TRBD2. Germline V gene data show CDR1 as SGHRS and CDR2 as YFSETQ. Trimming removed 6 bases from V and 1 base from J; junction bases left unmatched: 6. The CDR3 spans 15 residues. The CDR3 loop is CASTLLAGGTDTQYF. Here the CDR3 DNA reads TGCGCCAGCACCCTACTAGCGGGCGGCACAGATACGCAGTATTTT.

This chain links TRBV2 with TRBJ2-3, with D perhaps TRBD2 (5 bases). CDR3 length: 15 residues. Trimming took 5 bases from V and 0 from J, leaving 12 bases between them. Germline CDR1 reads SNHLY; CDR2 reads FYNNEI. The chain's CDR3 is CASSYTSSSTDTQYF. The CDR3 coding sequence is TGTGCCAGCAGTTACACTAGTTCTAGCACAGATACGCAGTATTTT.

A few counts support this clone. CDR3 sequence reads: CASSLLSINEQFF. The DNA for the CDR3 is TGTGCCAGCAGTTTATTATCGATAAATGAGCAGTTCTTC. The rearrangement uses TRBV28 and TRBJ2-1; D gene ambiguous. The CDR3 consists of 13 residues. V lost 1 base, J lost 7 bases, and 8 bases lay in between. The germline V gene has CDR1 MDHEN and CDR2 SYDVKM.

There are a few counts of this clone. This chain joins TRBV7-9 and TRBJ1-5; tentative D call: TRBD1 (5 bases). V was cut by 7 bases and J by 7 bases, with 11 bases left in between. Germline V gene lookup returns CDR1 SEHNR and CDR2 FQNEAQ (reference sequence). The CDR3 covers 12 residues. The CDR3 sequence is CASTHGAQPQHF. Written as DNA, the CDR3 is TGTGCCAGCACCCACGGGGCGCAGCCCCAGCATTTT.

The chain employs TRBV28 and TRBJ1-2; D unresolved. The CDR3 loop spans 14 amino acids. V was shortened by 6 bases and J by 2 bases, with 13 bases between the two germline ends. Germline V gene data show CDR1 as MDHEN and CDR2 as SYDVKM. CDR3 DNA sequence: TGTGCCAGCAGGACCACGACGTACAACTATGGCTACACCTTC. Translating gives CASRTTTYNYGYTF.

V is TRBV11-1 and J is TRBJ2-7, with a possible D match to TRBD2 (5 bases). Trimming removed 5 bases from V and 5 bases from J, with 16 bases in between. The germline V gene encodes CDR1 SGHAT and CDR2 FQDESV (reference sequence). The CDR3 covers 14 residues. CDR3 DNA: TGTGCCAGCAGCGAGGGTGCGGATCGTAACGAGCAGTACTTC. It yields the protein CASSEGADRNEQYF.

This clone was seen a few times. The J gene is TRBJ1-5, the V gene TRBV28; TRBD1 might be the D (6 bases). Germline CDR1 MDHEN, CDR2 SYDVKM. The CDR3 is made up of 17 amino acids. The V end lost 7 bases, the J end lost 0 bases, and 19 bases lay between the germline ends. The CDR3 DNA is TGTGCCAGCACCCGATTTAAGGGGGTTGGTAGCAATCAGCCCCAGCATTTT. Amino acid sequence: CASTRFKGVGSNQPQHF. Full variable domain (missing parts from reference TRBV28 and TRBJ1-5): DVKVTQSSRYLVKRTGEKVFLECVQDMDHENMFWYRQDPGLGLRLIYFSYDVKMKEKGDIPEGYSVSREKKERFSLILESASTNQTSMYLCASTRFKGVGSNQPQHFGDGTRLSIL.

The chain joins TRBV27 to TRBJ1-6; 7 nucleotides agree with TRBD1. CDR3 length: 14 amino acids. The germline CDR1 and CDR2 sequences are MNHEY and SMNVEV (reference sequence). V shed 6 bases and J 9 bases; nucleotides not matched to a gene: 8. CDR3 protein: CASRSTGRGSPLHF. CDR3 sequence (DNA): TGTGCCAGCAGGTCGACAGGGAGGGGTTCACCCCTCCACTTT.

This clone was observed a handful of times. Here the CDR3 reads CASSEGGSIYGYTF. The CDR3 region has the DNA TGCGCCAGCAGTGAGGGCGGCAGCATCTATGGCTACACCTTC. The chain recombines TRBV10-2 with TRBJ1-2, with no clear D. The V gene lost 2 bases and the J gene lost 4 bases, with 11 bases spanning the gap. From germline, CDR1 is WSHSY and CDR2 SAAADI. CDR3 length: 14 residues.

Worth noting for this clone: Other DNA sequences in the sample encode the same CDR3. The CDR3 loop is CASSYLRTGGGYGYTF. The CDR3 DNA is TGTGCCAGCAGTTATCTCCGGACAGGGGGAGGCTATGGCTACACCTTC. The gene calls are TRBV6-5 and TRBJ1-2; TRBD1 matches 10 bases. CDR3 size: 16 residues. J was trimmed by 4 bases and V by 3 bases; bases with no gene match: 8. From germline, CDR1 is MNHEY and CDR2 SVGAGI.

This clone occurred a few times. This sequence joins TRBV6-1 and TRBJ2-3; D gene ambiguous. Germline CDR1 and CDR2: MNHNS and SASEGT. V was shortened by 3 bases and J by 1 base, with 11 bases between the two germline ends. This CDR3 is built from 15 residues. CDR3 in amino acids: CASSDPRARTDTQYF. The CDR3, as DNA: TGTGCCAGCAGTGACCCCCGGGCCCGCACAGATACGCAGTATTTT.

This clone was detected once. The gene calls are TRBV6-4 and TRBJ1-2; no clear D. In germline, CDR1 is MRHNA, CDR2 SNTAGT. Trimming cost V 3 bases and J 2 bases, with 7 bases left between them. The CDR3 contains 13 residues. The CDR3 loop is CASSEKVNYGYTF. CDR3 nucleotides: TGTGCCAGCAGTGAGAAGGTGAACTATGGCTACACCTTC.

The chain has TRBV18 and TRBJ2-2; 7 nucleotides match TRBD1. The CDR3 spans 17 residues. The V gene's germline CDR1 is KGHSH and CDR2 LQKENI. Losses at the gene ends were 3 bases for V and 3 bases for J; bases not matched to a gene: 10. The CDR3 nucleotides are TGTGCCAGCTCACCCCAAACCGACAGGGTGTACACCGGGGAGCTGTTTTTT. Translated: CASSPQTDRVYTGELFF. The variable domain in full, completed from reference TRBV18 and TRBJ2-2, reads NAGVMQNPRHLVRRRGQEARLRCSPMKGHSHVYWYRQLPEEGLKFMVYLQKENIIDESGMPKERFSAEFPKEGPSILRIQQVVRGDSAAYFCASSPQTDRVYTGELFFGEGSRLTVL.

The rearrangement uses TRBV5-1 and TRBJ2-5, with TRBD2 matching 10 bases. Germline CDR1 reads SGHRS; CDR2 reads YFSETQ. CDR3 length: 15 residues. V shed 3 bases, J shed 3 bases, and the junction held 5 bases outside the gene matches. CDR3 DNA sequence: TGCGCCAGCAGCTCGGGAAGCGGGGGGGAAGAGACCCAGTACTTC. It is translated as CASSSGSGGEETQYF.

The V and J genes are TRBV19 and TRBJ2-1; 9 bases are shared with TRBD1. The germline V gene has CDR1 LNHDA and CDR2 SQIVND (reference sequence). This CDR3 has 16 amino acids. The ends lost 5 bases at V and 6 bases at J; junction bases unmatched: 11. The CDR3 loop reads CASSALPGQGSNEQFF. CDR3 nucleotides: TGTGCCAGTAGTGCTTTGCCGGGACAGGGTTCCAATGAGCAGTTCTTC. The entire variable domain, with the rest obtained from reference TRBV19 and TRBJ2-1, is as follows: DGGITQSPKYLFRKEGQNVTLSCEQNLNHDAMYWYRQDPGQGLRLIYYSQIVNDFQKGDIAEGYSVSREKKESFPLTVTSAQKNPTAFYLCASSALPGQGSNEQFFGPGTRLTVL.

This chain's CDR3 is CASSGAAGTDTQYF. The CDR3, as DNA: TGTGCCAGTAGCGGGGCGGCCGGCACAGATACGCAGTATTTT. V gene TRBV19 combines with J gene TRBJ2-3; D might be TRBD1 or TRBD2, each matching 5 bases. This CDR3 has 14 residues. CDR1 is LNHDA and CDR2 is SQIVND in the germline V gene (reference sequence). Between the trimmed V and J ends, which lost 6 bases and 1 base, there was a span of 11 bases. Filled out from reference TRBV19 and TRBJ2-3, the complete variable domain reads DGGITQSPKYLFRKEGQNVTLSCEQNLNHDAMYWYRQDPGQGLRLIYYSQIVNDFQKGDIAEGYSVSREKKESFPLTVTSAQKNPTAFYLCASSGAAGTDTQYFGPGTRLTVL.

The chain combines TRBV5-3 with TRBJ2-1, with a tentative D call TRBD1 (5 bases). TRBV5-3 is sorted into the ORF group, with uncertain function. CDR3 length: 17 residues. V lost 4 bases, J lost 3 bases, and 20 bases lay in between. Here the CDR3 DNA reads TGTGCCAGAAGCATTCTCAGGGTTTCCCCCTTCTACAATGAGCAGTTCTTC. This translates into CARSILRVSPFYNEQFF.

This clone occurred a few times. The chain couples TRBV4-3 to TRBJ1-5; TRBD1 matches at 8 bases. V shed 1 base, J shed 7 bases, and the junction held 3 bases outside the gene matches. Germline CDR1 reads LGHNA; CDR2 reads YSLEER. The CDR3 contains 14 residues. The CDR3 spells CASSQGTGHQPQHF. The CDR3 nucleotides read TGCGCCAGCAGCCAAGGGACAGGGCACCAGCCCCAGCATTTT.

This sequence joins TRBV28 and TRBJ1-1; the D is unclear. V lost 7 bases and J lost 2, with 5 bases in between. Germline-derived CDR1 and CDR2 are MDHEN and SYDVKM. The CDR3 covers 11 residues. CDR3 protein: CASNSNTEAFF. As DNA, the CDR3 is TGTGCCAGCAACAGTAACACTGAAGCTTTCTTT.

The chain joins TRBV10-3 to TRBJ2-3; D unclear. The germline V and J ends were trimmed by 0 bases and 4 bases, with 8 bases remaining between them. The CDR3 runs to 14 residues. Germline values: CDR1 ENHRY, CDR2 SYGVKD. CDR3 DNA sequence: TGTGCCATCAGTGAGTCGACGAGTGCAGATACGCAGTATTTT. Protein sequence: CAISESTSADTQYF.

This clone has a handful of counts. The chain links TRBV27 to TRBJ2-7, with unresolved D. CDR3 length: 13 residues. Germline CDR1 reads MNHEY; CDR2 reads SMNVEV (reference sequence). The ends were cut back, 4 bases at V and 3 bases at J, with 10 bases in the middle. Here the CDR3 DNA reads TGTGCCAGCAGTTCCGCCCGGTACTACGAGCAGTACTTC. This sequence encodes CASSSARYYEQYF.

The chain recombines TRBV5-1 with TRBJ2-7; the D gene is possibly TRBD1 (6 bases). Trimming removed 4 bases at V and 4 bases at J, with 15 bases between. Germline V gene lookup returns CDR1 SGHRS and CDR2 YFSETQ. There are 14 residues in the CDR3. CDR3 sequence reads: CASSTTGTSYEQYF. CDR3 coding DNA: TGCGCCAGCAGCACCACCGGGACATCATACGAGCAGTACTTC.

The rearrangement uses TRBV10-3 and TRBJ1-2; D may be TRBD1 (6 bases). Germline lookup yields CDR1 ENHRY and CDR2 SYGVKD. The V end was cut by 7 bases, the J end by 6 bases, with 15 bases between. The CDR3 is 13 residues long. The CDR3 loop reads CAITNAGGDGYTF. The CDR3 region has the DNA TGTGCCATCACAAACGCGGGGGGCGATGGCTACACCTTC.